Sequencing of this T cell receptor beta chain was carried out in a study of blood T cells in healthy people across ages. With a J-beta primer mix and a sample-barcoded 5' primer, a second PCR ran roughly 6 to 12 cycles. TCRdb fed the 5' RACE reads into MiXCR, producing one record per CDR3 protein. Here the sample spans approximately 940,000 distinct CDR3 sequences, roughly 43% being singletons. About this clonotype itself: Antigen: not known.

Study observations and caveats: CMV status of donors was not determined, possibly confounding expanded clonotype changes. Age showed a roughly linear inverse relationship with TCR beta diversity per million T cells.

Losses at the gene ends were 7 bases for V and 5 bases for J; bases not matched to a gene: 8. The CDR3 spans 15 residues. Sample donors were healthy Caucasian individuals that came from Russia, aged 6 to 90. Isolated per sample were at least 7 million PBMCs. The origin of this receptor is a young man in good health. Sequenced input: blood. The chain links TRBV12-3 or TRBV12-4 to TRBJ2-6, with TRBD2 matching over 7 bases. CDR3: CASTRGNFRANVLTF. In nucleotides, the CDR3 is TGTGCCAGCACGCGGGGGAATTTTCGGGCCAACGTCCTGACTTTC.